This TCR beta chain was documented in a study of control samples from healthy donors and cancer patients. CDR1 is SGHDN and CDR2 is FVKESK in the germline V gene. V was shortened by 5 bases and J by 5 bases, with 10 bases between the two germline ends. The CDR3 extends over 13 amino acids. The method was immunoSEQ multiplex PCR; TCRdb's version includes in-frame clones alone and lacks a portion of them. The repertoire consists of a few hundred thousand clones, with around 90% occurring once and the leading ten covering more than 6%. The clonotype was recovered from a man aged 40-55 years with head and neck cancer. V gene TRBV14 combines with J gene TRBJ2-1; the D is unclear. The specimen was PBMCs. The DNA of the CDR3 is TGTGCCAGCAGCTTTGGACCAAACAATGAGCAGTTCTTC. Protein sequence: CASSFGPNNEQFF.